This T cell receptor (beta chain) was retrieved from a study of glioma-infiltrating T cells. About the research overall: Samples included WHO grade II oligodendrogliomas or astrocytomas and initial-diagnosis grade IV glioblastomas. Target coverage was roughly 4.5- to 11-fold for approximately 960,000 blood T cells.

This clonotype was counted many times. Its matching antigen is unknown. Findings and caveats of the study: Gliomas, especially low-grade, showed above-expected tissue-blood divergence; non-neoplastic patients showed below. Patients with low tissue-blood divergence carried a signature set of shared blood CDR3 motifs.

The CDR3 contains 14 residues. Germline V gene lookup returns CDR1 MNHEY and CDR2 SMNVEV (reference sequence). V lost 5 bases, J lost 3 bases, and 14 bases lay in between. The iRepertoire nested amplicon-rescue multiplex PCR amplified TCR alpha and beta CDR3s from RNA. TCRdb reprocessed the multiplex PCR reads via MiXCR and lists one record per CDR3 protein. This table holds 400,000 or so distinct CDR3 sequences, less than 50% found once. The specimen was glioma tissue, nonneoplastic brain tissue, or PBMCs (not recorded which). This TCR was sampled from a human donor with low-grade glioma or glioblastoma, undergoing nonglioma brain surgery, or in good health (not recorded which). The rearrangement joins TRBV27 to TRBJ2-7; the D call may be TRBD1 or TRBD2 (5 bases each). CDR3 region: CASSRGVGYYEQYF. In DNA form, the CDR3 reads TGTGCCAGCAGTAGAGGGGTCGGGTACTACGAGCAGTACTTC.